These T cell receptor beta chains were read from a single sample in a study of T-cell memory formation after mild COVID-19. TCRdb reanalysed the 5' RACE reads using MiXCR and keeps one entry per CDR3 protein. The table records 450,000 to 650,000 distinct CDR3 sequences, about a fifth of them present only once. The material sequenced was PBMCs or a T cell subset sorted from them (not recorded which). The source is an adult woman who had mild COVID-19 (a few samples of this study predate the infection). Cell type and time point are not known. Each CDR3 is given with its conserved first and last residue. D genes are given only for firm matches. Size values are once, few and many counts, or a class for expanded clones, and some rows have none.

D	size	V	length	J	CDR3	DNA
-	-	TRBV5-5	14	TRBJ1-1	CASSFGTLGTEAFF	TGTGCCAGCAGCTTCGGTACCTTGGGCACTGAAGCTTTCTTT
-	few	TRBV12-3/TRBV12-4	15	TRBJ1-5	CASSWDNYSNQPQHF	TGTGCCAGCAGTTGGGACAATTATAGCAATCAGCCCCAGCATTTT
TRBD2	many	TRBV7-3	15	TRBJ2-5	CASSLGLAGRETQYF	TGTGCCAGCAGCTTAGGGCTAGCGGGCCGAGAGACCCAGTACTTC
-	few	TRBV9	14	TRBJ2-5	CASTSDRYQETQYF	TGTGCCAGCACCTCCGACAGATACCAAGAGACCCAGTACTTC
-	-	TRBV6-5	12	TRBJ2-7	CASSSSGQPQYF	TGTGCCAGCAGTTCCAGTGGACAGCCGCAGTACTTC
-	few	TRBV12-3/TRBV12-4	18	TRBJ2-6	CASSPRLTGPIDANVLTF	TGTGCCAGCAGCCCTAGGTTGACAGGCCCAATTGATGCCAACGTCCTGACTTTC
-	few	TRBV7-9	13	TRBJ1-1	CASRPTGATEAFF	TGTGCCAGCAGACCTACGGGGGCGACTGAAGCTTTCTTT
-	few	TRBV5-1	15	TRBJ2-1	CASRRWEGGDNEQFF	TGCGCCAGCAGGAGGTGGGAAGGAGGGGACAATGAGCAGTTCTTC
-	-	TRBV11-2	15	TRBJ2-1	CASRHSGGSFNEQFF	TGTGCCAGCAGACACTCGGGTGGTAGCTTTAATGAGCAGTTCTTC
-	few	TRBV12-3/TRBV12-4	15	TRBJ2-1	CASSLSSVTYNEQFF	TGTGCCAGCAGTTTAAGTTCCGTAACCTACAATGAGCAGTTCTTC
-	few	TRBV7-3	13	TRBJ2-7	CASTRDSPYEQYF	TGTGCCAGCACCAGGGATTCACCTTACGAGCAGTACTTC
TRBD2	few	TRBV15	17	TRBJ2-3	CATSRPSGGAATDTQYF	TGTGCCACCAGCCGCCCTAGCGGGGGGGCCGCCACAGATACGCAGTATTTT
TRBD2	few	TRBV12-3/TRBV12-4	13	TRBJ2-7	CASSGLADYEQYF	TGTGCCAGCAGCGGACTAGCGGACTACGAGCAGTACTTC
-	-	TRBV4-1	21	TRBJ2-1	CASSHDLRRHLGGGYYNEQFF	TGCGCCAGCAGCCACGACCTGAGGAGGCATCTCGGGGGAGGATACTACAATGAGCAGTTCTTC
-	few	TRBV20-1	13	TRBJ1-3	CSAKTLSPNTIYF	TGCAGTGCTAAGACACTCTCGCCAAACACCATATATTTT
TRBD2	-	TRBV14	16	TRBJ2-2	CASSQVGLGNTGELFF	TGTGCCAGCAGCCAAGTGGGACTAGGGAACACCGGGGAGCTGTTTTTT
TRBD2	-	TRBV4-1	16	TRBJ2-5	CASSQERGGQRETQYF	TGCGCCAGCAGCCAAGAGCGGGGGGGCCAGAGGGAGACCCAGTACTTC
-	-	TRBV5-1	13	TRBJ2-5	CASSLGVVGTQYF	TGCGCCAGCAGCTTGGGCGTGGTGGGGACCCAGTACTTC
-	few	TRBV12-3/TRBV12-4	13	TRBJ2-5	CASSLKGPETQYF	TGTGCCAGCAGTTTAAAGGGGCCAGAGACCCAGTACTTC
TRBD1	-	TRBV12-3/TRBV12-4	17	TRBJ1-4	CASSPNLIQGALEKLFF	TGTGCCAGCAGTCCTAACCTTATACAGGGGGCTTTAGAAAAACTGTTTTTT
-	-	TRBV15	16	TRBJ2-3	CATSRLGGSITDTQYF	TGTGCCACCAGCAGATTAGGGGGGAGTATCACAGATACGCAGTATTTT
-	few	TRBV29-1	16	TRBJ2-6	CSVEGGGAPEANVLTF	TGCAGCGTTGAAGGTGGGGGGGCCCCAGAGGCCAACGTCCTGACTTTC
-	-	TRBV20-1	14	TRBJ1-1	CSAPIRLGDTEAFF	TGCAGTGCTCCAATTCGCCTCGGGGACACTGAAGCTTTCTTT
-	-	TRBV5-1	16	TRBJ2-1	CASSLGPTRPNNEQFF	TGCGCCAGCAGCTTGGGACCTACTAGACCAAACAATGAGCAGTTCTTC
-	few	TRBV2	13	TRBJ2-2	CASSGEDTGELFF	TGTGCCAGCAGTGGGGAAGACACCGGGGAGCTGTTTTTT
TRBD2	-	TRBV4-3	17	TRBJ2-7	CASSQDLIRLAGDEQYF	TGCGCCAGCAGCCAAGATCTAATCCGACTAGCGGGAGACGAGCAGTACTTC
TRBD2	-	TRBV3-1	15	TRBJ2-4	CASSLRTSSRNIQYF	TGTGCCAGCAGCTTAAGGACTAGCTCGAGAAACATTCAGTACTTC